These T cell receptor beta chains were read from a single sample in a study of blood T cells in healthy people across ages. TCRdb fed the 5' RACE reads into MiXCR, producing one record per CDR3 protein. The sample shows about 800,000 distinct CDR3 sequences, around 25% of them seen only once. These data were likewise used in another study, on T cells of mothers and their children.

Sequenced material: blood. Every receptor here comes from a boy younger than 18 in good health. CDR3s include the opening cysteine and the closing phenylalanine or tryptophan. The D gene is left open where the match is weak. Expanded clones get a size class; other rows say once, few or many, or leave the size out.

TGTGCCAGCAGCCCGACAGGGGGCGCACCCAAAAACATTCAGTACTTC,CASSPTGGAPKNIQYF,TRBV7-2,TRBJ2-4,NA,TRBD1
TGTGCCAGCAGTGAATCTGGTACGGGAGGTACGGAGACCCAGTACTTC,CASSESGTGGTETQYF,TRBV25-1,TRBJ2-5,NA,TRBD2
TGTGCCAGCAGTGAATGGGGTCTTACTAGCACAGATACGCAGTATTTT,CASSEWGLTSTDTQYF,TRBV25-1,TRBJ2-3,NA,NA
TGTACCAGCAGCTTTCGGGACAGGGCTTACGAGCAGTACTTC,CTSSFRDRAYEQYF,TRBV7-9,TRBJ2-7,NA,TRBD1
TGTGCCAGCAGTTTTGGACTAGGCGCCTACGAGCAGTACTTC,CASSFGLGAYEQYF,TRBV12-3/TRBV12-4,TRBJ2-7,few,TRBD2
TGTGCCTGGAGTGTAGGGCGGACAGGGAGGAGCACAGATACGCAGTATTTT,CAWSVGRTGRSTDTQYF,TRBV30,TRBJ2-3,NA,TRBD1
TGCAGTGCGACTATAGCGGGCTCCTACAATGAGCAGTTCTTC,CSATIAGSYNEQFF,TRBV20-1,TRBJ2-1,many,TRBD2
TGTGCCAGCAGCTCTGGGGTACGAGATACGCAGTATTTT,CASSSGVRDTQYF,TRBV2,TRBJ2-3,NA,NA
TGTGCCAGCCAACGAGCCGGGACCTACAATGAGCAGTTCTTC,CASQRAGTYNEQFF,TRBV7-2,TRBJ2-1,NA,NA
TGTGCCAGCAGTCGAGACATCGCCTACGAGCAGTACTTC,CASSRDIAYEQYF,TRBV12-3/TRBV12-4,TRBJ2-7,few,NA
TGCAGCGCCTTACAGGGGGAAAGTGGCTACACCTTC,CSALQGESGYTF,TRBV29-1,TRBJ1-2,few,TRBD1
TGTGCCAGCAGTGAGTTGGGGGGGAACACTGAAGCTTTCTTT,CASSELGGNTEAFF,TRBV11-2,TRBJ1-1,few,NA
TGTGCCAGCAGGCGCAGGGGGGATGGGGCCAACGTCCTGACTTTC,CASRRRGDGANVLTF,TRBV13,TRBJ2-6,NA,NA
TGTGCCAGCAGCCAAGATTGGGACAACGAGCAGTACTTC,CASSQDWDNEQYF,TRBV3-1,TRBJ2-7,NA,NA
TGTGCCAGCAGCGTGAGCGGGAGAGACTACAATGAGCAGTTCTTC,CASSVSGRDYNEQFF,TRBV9,TRBJ2-1,NA,TRBD2
TGTGCCAGCTCATCCATCGCGAATGAGCAGTTCTTC,CASSSIANEQFF,TRBV18,TRBJ2-1,NA,NA
TGTGCCAGCACCTCAGCGGGGCTCACAGATACGCAGTATTTT,CASTSAGLTDTQYF,TRBV7-9,TRBJ2-3,few,TRBD2
TGTGCCACCAGTTGGCATGTGGGCAATGAGCAGTTCTTC,CATSWHVGNEQFF,TRBV24-1,TRBJ2-1,few,NA
TGTGCCAGCAGACGCCGGGGGTCCTACGAGCAGTACTTC,CASRRRGSYEQYF,TRBV3-1,TRBJ2-7,NA,NA
TGTGCCAGCAGTCTTCAATTGTCTGGTAGCGGGGGCTCCTACGAGCAGTACTTC,CASSLQLSGSGGSYEQYF,TRBV28,TRBJ2-7,NA,TRBD2
TGTGCCAGCAGGCCACTCTTACTCAACGGCCCTGAAGCTTTCTTT,CASRPLLLNGPEAFF,TRBV6-5,TRBJ1-1,few,NA
TGCGCCAGCAGCCCACTAGCGGGAGACTACAATGAGCAGTCCTTC,CASSPLAGDYNEQSF,TRBV4-1,TRBJ2-1,few,TRBD2
TGTGCCAGCAGAATTAGCGGCCGAGGGGAGCTGTTTTTT,CASRISGRGELFF,TRBV28,TRBJ2-2,NA,NA
TGTGCCTGGAGGTCCTTCAAGGAGACCCAGTACTTC,CAWRSFKETQYF,TRBV30,TRBJ2-5,few,NA